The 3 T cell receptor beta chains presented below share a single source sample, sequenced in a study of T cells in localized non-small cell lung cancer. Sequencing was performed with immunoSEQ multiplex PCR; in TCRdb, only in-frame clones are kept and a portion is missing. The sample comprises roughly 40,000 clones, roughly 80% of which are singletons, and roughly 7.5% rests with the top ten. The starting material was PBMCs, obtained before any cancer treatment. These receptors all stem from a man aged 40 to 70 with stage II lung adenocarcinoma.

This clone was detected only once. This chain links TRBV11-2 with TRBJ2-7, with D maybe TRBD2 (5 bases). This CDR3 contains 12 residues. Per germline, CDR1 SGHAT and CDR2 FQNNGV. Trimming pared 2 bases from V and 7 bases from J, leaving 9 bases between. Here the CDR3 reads CASSLLRGEQYF. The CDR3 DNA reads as TGTGCCAGCAGCTTATTACGGGGAGAGCAGTACTTC. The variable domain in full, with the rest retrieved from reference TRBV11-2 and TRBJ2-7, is EAGVAQSPRYKIIEKRQSVAFWCNPISGHATLYWYQQILGQGPKLLIQFQNNGVVDDSQLPKDRFSAERLKGVDSTLKIQPAKLEDSAVYLCASSLLRGEQYFGPGTRLTVT.

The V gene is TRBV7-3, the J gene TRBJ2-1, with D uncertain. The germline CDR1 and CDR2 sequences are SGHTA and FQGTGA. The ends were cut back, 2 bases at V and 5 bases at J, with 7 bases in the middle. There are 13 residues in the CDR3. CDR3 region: CASSLSTDNEQFF. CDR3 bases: TGTGCCAGCAGCTTATCGACTGACAATGAGCAGTTCTTC. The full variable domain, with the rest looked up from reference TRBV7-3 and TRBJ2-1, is GAGVSQTPSNKVTEKGKYVELRCDPISGHTALYWYRQSLGQGPEFLIYFQGTGAADDSGLPNDRFFAVRPEGSVSTLKIQRTERGDSAVYLCASSLSTDNEQFFGPGTRLTVL.

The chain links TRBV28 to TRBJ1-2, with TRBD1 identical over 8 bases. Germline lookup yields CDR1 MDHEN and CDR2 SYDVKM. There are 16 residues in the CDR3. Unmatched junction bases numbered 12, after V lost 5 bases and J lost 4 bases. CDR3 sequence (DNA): TGTGCCAGCAGTGCGTCCGGAGACAGGGGCCGCTATGGCTACACCTTC. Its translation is CASSASGDRGRYGYTF.